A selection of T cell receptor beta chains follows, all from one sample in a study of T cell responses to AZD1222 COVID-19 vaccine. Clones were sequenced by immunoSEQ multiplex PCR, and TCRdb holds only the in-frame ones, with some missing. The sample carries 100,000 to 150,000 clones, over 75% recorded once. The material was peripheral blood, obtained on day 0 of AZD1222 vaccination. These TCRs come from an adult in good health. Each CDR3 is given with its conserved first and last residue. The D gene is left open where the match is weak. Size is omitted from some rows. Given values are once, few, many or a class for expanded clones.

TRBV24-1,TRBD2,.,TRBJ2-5,TGTGCCACCAGTGATCCGGGGGGGCCAGAGACCCAGTACTTC,CATSDPGGPETQYF
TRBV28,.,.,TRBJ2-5,TGTGCCAGCCCCCCGGGGACCCAGTACTTC,CASPPGTQYF
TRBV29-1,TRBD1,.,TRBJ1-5,TGCAGCGCCTCAGGGCAGGGGGGTCAGCCCCAGCATTTT,CSASGQGGQPQHF
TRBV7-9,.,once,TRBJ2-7,TGTGCCAGCAGCTTCTCGACAGTCGTGTACGAGCAGTACTTC,CASSFSTVVYEQYF
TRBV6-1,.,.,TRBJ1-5,TGTGCCAGCAGTGAACGAGGTCGCGGGAATCAGCCCCAGCATTTT,CASSERGRGNQPQHF
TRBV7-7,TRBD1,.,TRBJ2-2,TGTGCCAGCAGCCGTGACTTACAGGGGAGCAGCACCGGGGAGCTGTTTTTT,CASSRDLQGSSTGELFF
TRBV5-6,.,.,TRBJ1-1,TGTGCCAGCAGCTTTGGGGCGGGAGACACTGAAGCTTTCTTT,CASSFGAGDTEAFF
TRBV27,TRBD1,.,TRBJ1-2,TGTGCCAGCAGTCGAGGGACAGGGAATAACTATGGCTACACCTTC,CASSRGTGNNYGYTF
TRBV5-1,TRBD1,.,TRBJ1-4,TGCGCCAGCAAGCGTGAGGGGGCCTCCCTTAATGAAAAACTGTTTTTT,CASKREGASLNEKLFF
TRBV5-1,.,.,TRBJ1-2,TGCGCCAGCAGCTCCCAGGGTGGAGGCTACACCTTC,CASSSQGGGYTF
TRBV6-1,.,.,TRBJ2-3,TGTGCCAGCAGTGAAACTTTCACAGATACGCAGTATTTT,CASSETFTDTQYF
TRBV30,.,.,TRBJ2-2,TGTGCCTGGCCATCAGTTACCGGGGAGCTGTTTTTT,CAWPSVTGELFF
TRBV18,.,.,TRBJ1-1,TGTGCCAGCTCACAGGGGAGGGCCATTGAAGCTTTCTTT,CASSQGRAIEAFF
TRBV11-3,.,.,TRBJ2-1,TGTGCCAGCAGCTTAGATGGGGAGTCCAATGAGCAGTTCTTC,CASSLDGESNEQFF
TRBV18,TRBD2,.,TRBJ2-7,TGTGCCAGCTCCCAACAGCGGGAGCAGTTCGAGCAGTACTTC,CASSQQREQFEQYF
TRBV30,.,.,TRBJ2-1,TGTGCCTGGAGTCCCTCGTACAATGAGCAGTTCTTC,CAWSPSYNEQFF
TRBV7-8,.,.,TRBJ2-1,TGTGCCAGCAGCCCCCTTTTGTCCTACAATGAGCAGTTCTTC,CASSPLLSYNEQFF
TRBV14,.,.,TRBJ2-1,TGTGCCAGCAGCCAAGCCGGGACTCCACCTAATGAGCAGTTCTTC,CASSQAGTPPNEQFF
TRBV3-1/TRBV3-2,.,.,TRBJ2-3,TGTGCCAGCAGCCATTTGTCCGATACGCAGTATTTT,CASSHLSDTQYF